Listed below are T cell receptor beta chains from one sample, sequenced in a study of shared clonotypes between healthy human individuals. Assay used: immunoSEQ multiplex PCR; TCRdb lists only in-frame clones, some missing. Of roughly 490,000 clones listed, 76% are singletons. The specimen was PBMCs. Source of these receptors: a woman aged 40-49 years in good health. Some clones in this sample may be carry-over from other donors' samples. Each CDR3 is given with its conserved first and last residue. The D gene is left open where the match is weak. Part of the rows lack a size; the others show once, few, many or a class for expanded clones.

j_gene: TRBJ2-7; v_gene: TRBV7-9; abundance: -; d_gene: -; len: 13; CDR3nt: TGTGCCAGCAGCTTAAGGGGCGATGGCGAGCAGTACTTC; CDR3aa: CASSLRGDGEQYF
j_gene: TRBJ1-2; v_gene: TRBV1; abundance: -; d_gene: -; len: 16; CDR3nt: TGCACCAGCAGTCGGCTTAGTGTGCGAAAGACCTATGGCTACACCTTC; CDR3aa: CTSSRLSVRKTYGYTF
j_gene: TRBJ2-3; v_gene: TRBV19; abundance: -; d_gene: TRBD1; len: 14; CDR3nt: TGTGCCAGTAGTATTGGGACAGGACCAGATACGCAGTATTTT; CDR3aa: CASSIGTGPDTQYF
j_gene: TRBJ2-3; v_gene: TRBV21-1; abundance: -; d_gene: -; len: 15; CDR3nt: TGTGCCAGCAGCAAAGGGAGGACAGGGTCAGATACGCAGTATTTT; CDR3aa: CASSKGRTGSDTQYF
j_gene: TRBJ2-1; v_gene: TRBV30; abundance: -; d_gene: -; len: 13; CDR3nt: TGTGCCTGGAATACAGGGTCCTACAATGAGCAGTTCTTC; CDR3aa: CAWNTGSYNEQFF
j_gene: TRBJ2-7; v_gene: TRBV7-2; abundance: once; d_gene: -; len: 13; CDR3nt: TGTGCCAGCAGCGCCACTGGGCTCTACGAGCAGTACTTC; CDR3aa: CASSATGLYEQYF
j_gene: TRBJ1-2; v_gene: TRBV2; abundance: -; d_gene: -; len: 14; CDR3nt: TGTGCCAGCAGAAAGTATGCAGATAACTATGGCTACACCTTC; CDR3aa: CASRKYADNYGYTF
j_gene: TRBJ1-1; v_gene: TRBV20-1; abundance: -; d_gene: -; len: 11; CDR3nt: TGCAGTGCTAGACGGGGGGGTGAAGCTTTCTTT; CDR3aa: CSARRGGEAFF
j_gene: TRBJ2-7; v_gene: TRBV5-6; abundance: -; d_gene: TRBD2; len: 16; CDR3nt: TGTGCCAGCAGCTTGGCCAGACCTAGCGGAACCTACGAGCAGTACTTC; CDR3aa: CASSLARPSGTYEQYF
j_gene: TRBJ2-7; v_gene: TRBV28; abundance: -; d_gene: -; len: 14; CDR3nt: TGTGCCAGCACTCCGGTAGGGGGGAGGAACGAGCAGTACTTC; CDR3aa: CASTPVGGRNEQYF
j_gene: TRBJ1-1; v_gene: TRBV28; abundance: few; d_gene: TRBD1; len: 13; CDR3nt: TGTGCCAGCAGTGTATACCGGGACAGCGAAGCTTTCTTT; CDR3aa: CASSVYRDSEAFF
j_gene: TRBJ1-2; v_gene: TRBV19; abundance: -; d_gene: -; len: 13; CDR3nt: TGTGCCAGTAGTCCTACAGGGTCTCGAGGCTACACCTTC; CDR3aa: CASSPTGSRGYTF
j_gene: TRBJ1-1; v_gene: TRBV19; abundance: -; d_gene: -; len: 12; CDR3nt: TGTGCCAGTAGTATTCTTAACACTGAAGCTTTCTTT; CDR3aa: CASSILNTEAFF
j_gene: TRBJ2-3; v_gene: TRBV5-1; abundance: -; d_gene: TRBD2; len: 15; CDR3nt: TGCGCCAGCAGCCCGGCTAGCGGGACCACAGATACGCAGTATTTT; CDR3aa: CASSPASGTTDTQYF
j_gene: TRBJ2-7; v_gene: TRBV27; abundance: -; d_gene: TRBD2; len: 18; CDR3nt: TGTGCCAGCAGTCAAGTCCCGGGACTAGCGGGAGAGGGCTACGAGCAGTACTTC; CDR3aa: CASSQVPGLAGEGYEQYF
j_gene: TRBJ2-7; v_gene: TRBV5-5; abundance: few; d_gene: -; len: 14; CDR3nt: TGCGCCAGCAGCTTGGTGGCCAGGGAGGATGAGCAGTACTTC; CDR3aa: CASSLVAREDEQYF
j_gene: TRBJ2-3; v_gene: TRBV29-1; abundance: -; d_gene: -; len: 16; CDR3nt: TGCAGCGTTGAGGGCGATCCCGTCGCTAGCACAGATACGCAGTATTTT; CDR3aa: CSVEGDPVASTDTQYF
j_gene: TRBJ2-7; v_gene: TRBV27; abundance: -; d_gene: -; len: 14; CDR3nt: TGTGCCAGCAGTTTAACGGGGGACTCCTACGAGCAGTACTTC; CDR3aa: CASSLTGDSYEQYF
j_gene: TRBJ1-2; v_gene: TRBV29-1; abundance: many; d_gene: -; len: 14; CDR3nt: TGCAGCGTTGAGGGGGGGCCTCAGGACTATGGCTACACCTTC; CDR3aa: CSVEGGPQDYGYTF
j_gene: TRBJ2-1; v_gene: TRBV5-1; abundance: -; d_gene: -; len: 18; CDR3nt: TGCGCCAGCAGCCCAGGGGGGTTACGCCGAGAGTTAAGTGATGAGCAGTTCTTC; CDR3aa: CASSPGGLRRELSDEQFF
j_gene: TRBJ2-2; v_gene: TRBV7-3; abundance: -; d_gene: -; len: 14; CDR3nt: TGTGCCAGCAGCTCCATGTTGGGAACCGGGGAGCTGTTTTTT; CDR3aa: CASSSMLGTGELFF
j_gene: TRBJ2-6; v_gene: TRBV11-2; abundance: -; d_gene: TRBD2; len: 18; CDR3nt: TGTGCCAGCAGCTTAGGGGTAGCGGGACCCTCTGGGGCCAACGTCCTGACTTTC; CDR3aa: CASSLGVAGPSGANVLTF
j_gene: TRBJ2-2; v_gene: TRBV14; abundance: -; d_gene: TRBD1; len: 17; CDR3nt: TGTGCCAGCAGCCAAAACGGACAGGAGATAAACACCGGGGAGCTGTTTTTT; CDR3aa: CASSQNGQEINTGELFF
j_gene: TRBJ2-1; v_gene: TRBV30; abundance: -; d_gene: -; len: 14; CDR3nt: TGTGCCTGGACCGACCGTTACTCCTACAATGAGCAGTTCTTC; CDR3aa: CAWTDRYSYNEQFF
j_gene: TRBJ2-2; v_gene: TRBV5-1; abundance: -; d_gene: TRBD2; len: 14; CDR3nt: TGCGCCAGCAAACTAGCGGGAAACACCGGGGAGCTGTTTTTT; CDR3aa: CASKLAGNTGELFF
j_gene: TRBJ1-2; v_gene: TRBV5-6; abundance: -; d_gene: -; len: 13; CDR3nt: TGTGCCAGCAGCCCCGCAGGGAGGGATGGCTACACCTTC; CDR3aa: CASSPAGRDGYTF
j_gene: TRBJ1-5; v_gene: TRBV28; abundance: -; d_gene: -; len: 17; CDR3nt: TGTGCCAGCAGTCCCCTGGGGTTGGGGGATAGCAATCAGCCCCAGCATTTT; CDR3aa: CASSPLGLGDSNQPQHF
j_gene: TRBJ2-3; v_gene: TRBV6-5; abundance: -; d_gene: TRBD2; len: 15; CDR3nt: TGTGCCAGCAGTTCCGGACTAGCGGGACCAGATACGCAGTATTTT; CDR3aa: CASSSGLAGPDTQYF
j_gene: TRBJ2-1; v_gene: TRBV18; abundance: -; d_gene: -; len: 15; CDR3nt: TGTGCCAGCTCACCGGTGGCAGGGTCCTACAATGAGCAGTTCTTC; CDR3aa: CASSPVAGSYNEQFF
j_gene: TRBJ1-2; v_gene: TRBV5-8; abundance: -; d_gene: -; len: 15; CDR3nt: TGTGCCAGCAGCCCGGTGGGTCGGACTAACTATGGCTACACCTTC; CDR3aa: CASSPVGRTNYGYTF
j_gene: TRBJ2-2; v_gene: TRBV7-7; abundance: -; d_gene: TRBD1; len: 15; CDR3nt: TGTGCCAGCAGCTCGACAGGGGCCGACACCGGGGAGCTGTTTTTT; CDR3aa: CASSSTGADTGELFF
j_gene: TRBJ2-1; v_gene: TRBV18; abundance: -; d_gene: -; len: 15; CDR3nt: TGTGCCAGCTCACCAGGAGGCAACTCCTACAATGAGCAGTTCTTC; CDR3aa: CASSPGGNSYNEQFF
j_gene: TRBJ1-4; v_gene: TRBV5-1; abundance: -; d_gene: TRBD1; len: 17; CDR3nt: TGCGCCAGCAGCCTAGGACAGGACTTTGCAACTAATGAAAAACTGTTTTTT; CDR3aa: CASSLGQDFATNEKLFF
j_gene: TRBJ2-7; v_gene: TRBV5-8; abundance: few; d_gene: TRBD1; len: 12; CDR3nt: TGTGCCAGCAGCTGGGACAGGTCCGAGCAGTACTTC; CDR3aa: CASSWDRSEQYF
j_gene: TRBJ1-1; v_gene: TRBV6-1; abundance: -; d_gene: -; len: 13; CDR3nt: TGTGCCAGCAGCGCTAGTCAGGGGAATGAAGCTTTCTTT; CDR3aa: CASSASQGNEAFF
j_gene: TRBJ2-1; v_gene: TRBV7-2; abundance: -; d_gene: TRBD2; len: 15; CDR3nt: TGTGCCAGCAGCCGCGGACTAGCGGGAGCAGATGAGCAGTTCTTC; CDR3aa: CASSRGLAGADEQFF
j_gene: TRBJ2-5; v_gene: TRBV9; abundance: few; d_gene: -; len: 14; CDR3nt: TGTGCCAGCAGCGTAGGTGTCTCCCAAGAGACCCAGTACTTC; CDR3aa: CASSVGVSQETQYF
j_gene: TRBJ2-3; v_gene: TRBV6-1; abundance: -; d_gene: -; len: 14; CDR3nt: TGTGCCAGCAGTGAAGCCGGAAGCACAGATACGCAGTATTTT; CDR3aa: CASSEAGSTDTQYF
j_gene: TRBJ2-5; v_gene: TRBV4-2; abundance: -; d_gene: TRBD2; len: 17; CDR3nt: TGTGCCAGCAGCCAAGGGATTACGGGAGGGTCCCAAGAGACCCAGTACTTC; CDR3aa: CASSQGITGGSQETQYF
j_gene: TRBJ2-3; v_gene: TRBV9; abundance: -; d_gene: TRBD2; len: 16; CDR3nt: TGTGCCAGCAGCGTAGCGGGGGGGCCACGCACAGATACGCAGTATTTT; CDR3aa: CASSVAGGPRTDTQYF
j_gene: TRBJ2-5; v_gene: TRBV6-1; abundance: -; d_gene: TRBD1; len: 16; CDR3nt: TGTGCCAGCAGTGAAGGATTGGGACAGGGGACAGAGACCCAGTACTTC; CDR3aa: CASSEGLGQGTETQYF
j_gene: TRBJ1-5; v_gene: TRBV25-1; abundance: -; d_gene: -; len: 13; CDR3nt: TGTGCCAGCAGTGAATGGGGTTCCCAGCCCCAGCATTTT; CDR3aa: CASSEWGSQPQHF
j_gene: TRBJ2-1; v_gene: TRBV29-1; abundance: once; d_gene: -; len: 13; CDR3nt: TGCAGCGTTGGGGGAGTCTCCTACAATGAGCAGTTCTTC; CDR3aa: CSVGGVSYNEQFF
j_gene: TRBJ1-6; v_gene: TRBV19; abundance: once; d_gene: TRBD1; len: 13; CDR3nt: TGTGCCAGTAGTATACCGACAGGGGGTACCCTCCACTTT; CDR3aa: CASSIPTGGTLHF
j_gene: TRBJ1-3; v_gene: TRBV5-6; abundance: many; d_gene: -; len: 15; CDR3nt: TGTGCCAGCAGCTTGGGGGTCCCAACGGGAAACACCATATATTTT; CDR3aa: CASSLGVPTGNTIYF
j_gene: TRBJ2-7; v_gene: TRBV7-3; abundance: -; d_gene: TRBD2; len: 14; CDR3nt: TGTGCCAGCAGCCCCCGGGACTACTTCTACGAGCAGTACTTC; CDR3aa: CASSPRDYFYEQYF
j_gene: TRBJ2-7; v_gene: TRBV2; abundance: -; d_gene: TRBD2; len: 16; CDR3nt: TGTGCCAGCCTCCGAAAAACCTCTGGGACTACATACGAGCAGTACTTC; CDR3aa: CASLRKTSGTTYEQYF
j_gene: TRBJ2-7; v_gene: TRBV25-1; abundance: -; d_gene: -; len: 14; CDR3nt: TGTGCCAGCAGTGCCAGTACAGGGTACTACGAGCAGTACTTC; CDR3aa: CASSASTGYYEQYF
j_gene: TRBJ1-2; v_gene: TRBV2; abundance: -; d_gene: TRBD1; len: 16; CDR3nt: TGTGCCAGCAGTGAAGTACAGGGGGCTTTTAACTATGGCTACACCTTC; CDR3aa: CASSEVQGAFNYGYTF
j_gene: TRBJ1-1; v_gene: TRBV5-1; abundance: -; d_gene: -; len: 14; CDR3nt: TGCGCCAGCAACCCTCCCACAGCGAACACTGAAGCTTTCTTT; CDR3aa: CASNPPTANTEAFF
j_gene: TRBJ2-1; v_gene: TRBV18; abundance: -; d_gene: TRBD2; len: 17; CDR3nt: TGTGCCAGCTCACCACCTGGACTAGCGGGGTACTACAATGAGCAGTTCTTC; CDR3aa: CASSPPGLAGYYNEQFF
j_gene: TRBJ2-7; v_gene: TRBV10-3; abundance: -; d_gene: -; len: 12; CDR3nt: TGTGCATGCGGAGGCGGGATCTACGAGCAGTACTTC; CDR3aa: CACGGGIYEQYF
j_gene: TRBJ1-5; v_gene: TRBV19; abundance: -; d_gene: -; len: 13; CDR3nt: TGTGCCAGTAGTATAGAGGGGGGTCAGCCCCAGCATTTT; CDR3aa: CASSIEGGQPQHF
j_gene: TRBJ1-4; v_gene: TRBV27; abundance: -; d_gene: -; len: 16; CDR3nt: TGTGCCAGCAGTTTGTCCGTGGAAAGGGCGAGTGAAAAACTGTTTTTT; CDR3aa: CASSLSVERASEKLFF
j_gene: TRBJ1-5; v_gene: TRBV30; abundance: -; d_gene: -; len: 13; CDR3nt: TGTGCCTGGAGTACGACAGGTAATCAGCCCCAGCATTTT; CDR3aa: CAWSTTGNQPQHF
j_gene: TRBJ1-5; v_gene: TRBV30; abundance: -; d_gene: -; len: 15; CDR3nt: TGTGCCTGGAGTGTACGGGGGAATAGCAATCAGCCCCAGCATTTT; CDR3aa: CAWSVRGNSNQPQHF
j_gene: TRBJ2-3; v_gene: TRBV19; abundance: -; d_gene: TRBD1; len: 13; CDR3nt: TGTGCCAGTAGTATTGGACAGGGAGATACGCAGTATTTT; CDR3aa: CASSIGQGDTQYF
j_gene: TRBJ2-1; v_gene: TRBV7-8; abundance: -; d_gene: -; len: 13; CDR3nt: TGTGCCAGCAGCTTAGGACAGAACAATGAGCAGTTCTTC; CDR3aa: CASSLGQNNEQFF
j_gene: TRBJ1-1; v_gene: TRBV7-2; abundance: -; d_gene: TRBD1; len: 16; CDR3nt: TGTGCCAGCAGCTCGACCGCCGGACAGGCCCTCACTGAAGCTTTCTTT; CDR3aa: CASSSTAGQALTEAFF
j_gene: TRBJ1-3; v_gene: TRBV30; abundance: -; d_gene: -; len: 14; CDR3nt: TGTGCCTGGAGTGGCCTCACCTTTGGAAACACCATATATTTT; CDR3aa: CAWSGLTFGNTIYF